The rows below give T cell receptor beta chains drawn from one sample of a study of blood T cell repertoires in COVID-19. The repertoire was sequenced with immunoSEQ multiplex PCR; TCRdb's copy has only in-frame clones and lacks some. The sample yields about 24,000 clones, 92% seen once. The sample taken for sequencing was peripheral blood. These receptors were obtained from a man between 65 and 85 years old with active COVID-19. Both conserved end residues are part of each CDR3. Each record gives: J gene, V gene, clone size, D gene, CDR3 protein, CDR3 DNA. D genes are given only for firm matches. Some rows have no size entry. The others give once, few or many, or a class for an expanded clone.

>TRBJ2-7|TRBV29-1|-|TRBD1
CSVEGGTGGLIHEQYF
TGCAGCGTTGAAGGTGGGACAGGGGGCTTGATCCACGAGCAGTACTTC
>TRBJ1-2|TRBV7-8|-|-
CASSSGLRRDANYGYTF
TGTGCCAGCAGCTCAGGGTTACGGCGTGATGCTAACTATGGCTACACCTTC
>TRBJ2-5|TRBV7-3|-|-
CASSLSGEETQYF
TGTGCCAGCAGCTTATCTGGAGAAGAGACCCAGTACTTC
>TRBJ2-5|TRBV19|-|TRBD1
CASSSFRGQLETQYF
TGTGCCAGTAGTTCCTTCAGGGGACAGTTAGAGACCCAGTACTTC
>TRBJ2-1|TRBV10-3|-|-
CAIKENSGVTYNEQFF
TGTGCCATCAAAGAAAATTCGGGAGTTACCTACAATGAGCAGTTCTTC
>TRBJ2-5|TRBV19|-|-
CASSTMDSSQETQYF
TGTGCCAGTAGTACCATGGACAGTAGCCAAGAGACCCAGTACTTC
>TRBJ1-5|TRBV6-2/TRBV6-3|few|TRBD1
CASSYSTGINQPQHF
TGTGCCAGCAGTTACTCGACAGGGATCAATCAGCCCCAGCATTTT
>TRBJ1-1|TRBV28|-|TRBD1
CASRDRDPSMNTEAFF
TGTGCCAGCAGGGACAGGGACCCCTCCATGAACACTGAAGCTTTCTTT
>TRBJ1-1|TRBV27|-|-
CASSPRTENTEAFF
TGTGCCAGCAGTCCACGGACAGAGAACACTGAAGCTTTCTTT
>TRBJ2-3|TRBV6-2/TRBV6-3|-|TRBD2
CASSSGLASDTQYF
TGTGCCAGCAGTTCGGGACTAGCTTCAGATACGCAGTATTTT
>TRBJ2-3|TRBV6-6|-|-
CASSSQAGADTQYF
TGTGCCAGCAGTTCCCAGGCCGGGGCAGATACGCAGTATTTT
>TRBJ1-2|TRBV30|-|-
CAWSVGSMHYGYTF
TGTGCCTGGAGTGTGGGCTCCATGCACTATGGCTACACCTTC
>TRBJ2-7|TRBV28|-|TRBD1
CASSLSGTGGIEQYF
TGTGCCAGCAGTTTATCCGGGACAGGGGGAATCGAGCAGTACTTC
>TRBJ1-1|TRBV12-3/TRBV12-4|-|-
CASLVQLGVEAFF
TGTGCCAGCCTCGTACAACTGGGAGTTGAAGCTTTCTTT
>TRBJ2-7|TRBV18|-|-
CASSPDQVSSYEQYF
TGTGCCAGCTCACCGGATCAGGTTAGCTCCTACGAGCAGTACTTC
>TRBJ2-2|TRBV7-3|-|TRBD1
CASSREATGVTGELFF
TGTGCCAGCAGCCGAGAGGCGACAGGGGTCACCGGGGAGCTGTTTTTT
>TRBJ1-2|TRBV28|-|TRBD1
CASSSPGGQKYGYTF
TGTGCCAGCAGTTCCCCAGGGGGTCAAAAATATGGCTACACCTTC
>TRBJ2-1|TRBV5-1|-|TRBD2
CASKVTSGRVNEQFF
TGCGCCAGCAAAGTTACTAGCGGGAGGGTCAATGAGCAGTTCTTC
>TRBJ2-1|TRBV6-5|once|TRBD2
CASSYGRAGGNEQFF
TGTGCCAGCAGTTACGGTCGAGCGGGGGGCAATGAGCAGTTCTTC
>TRBJ1-4|TRBV19|-|-
CASSIRQAANEKLFF
TGTGCCAGTAGTATCCGACAGGCAGCTAATGAAAAACTGTTTTTT
>TRBJ2-1|TRBV4-2|-|TRBD2
CASSQEGNSGGRGQFF
TGTGCCAGCAGCCAAGAAGGAAATAGCGGAGGGAGGGGGCAGTTCTTC